The next 4 T cell receptor beta chains were all read from a single sample in a study of graft-versus-host responses after intestinal transplantation. Profiled with immunoSEQ multiplex PCR; TCRdb holds only in-frame clones, not every one. The table shows about 120,000 clones, with over 85% occurring only once. For these receptors, no antigen is known. The input for sequencing was unstimulated CD4+ T cells sorted from spleen or lymph node cells, taken before intestinal transplant. The origin of the receptors is a human donor who received an intestinal transplant.

The chain uses TRBV6-4 and TRBJ2-1; TRBD2 aligns across 10 bases. The CDR3 consists of 17 residues. Unmatched junction bases numbered 13, after V lost 5 bases and J lost 6 bases. The germline V gene encodes CDR1 MRHNA and CDR2 SNTAGT. CDR3 in DNA: TGTGCCAGCAGTCCCAAGACTAGCGGGTCAAGTACCAATGAGCAGTTCTTC. Translated, it gives CASSPKTSGSSTNEQFF.

The rearrangement joins TRBV6-5 to TRBJ2-7; unclear D gene. V gave up 6 bases and J gave up 2 bases, with 11 bases separating them. This CDR3 comprises 13 residues. The germline V gene has CDR1 MNHEY and CDR2 SVGAGI. The CDR3 sequence is CASSRTETYEQYF. CDR3 nucleotides: TGTGCCAGCAGCCGCACAGAGACCTACGAGCAGTACTTC.

CDR3 sequence: CASSLDRASGEQYF. The CDR3 DNA reads as TGTGCCAGCAGCTTAGATCGGGCTAGCGGGGAGCAGTACTTC. The chain employs TRBV11-2 and TRBJ2-7; 8 bases fit TRBD2. J was trimmed by 7 bases and V by 0 bases; bases with no gene match: 5. Germline values: CDR1 SGHAT, CDR2 FQNNGV. This CDR3 has 14 amino acids.

The rearrangement joins TRBV6-1 to TRBJ2-5; 9 bases fit TRBD1. This CDR3 comprises 14 residues. The germline V gene encodes CDR1 MNHNS and CDR2 SASEGT. V shed 4 bases and J 2 bases; nucleotides not matched to a gene: 2. The CDR3 DNA is TGTGCCAGCAGTGTAGGGACAGGGCAAGAGACCCAGTACTTC. It codes for CASSVGTGQETQYF.